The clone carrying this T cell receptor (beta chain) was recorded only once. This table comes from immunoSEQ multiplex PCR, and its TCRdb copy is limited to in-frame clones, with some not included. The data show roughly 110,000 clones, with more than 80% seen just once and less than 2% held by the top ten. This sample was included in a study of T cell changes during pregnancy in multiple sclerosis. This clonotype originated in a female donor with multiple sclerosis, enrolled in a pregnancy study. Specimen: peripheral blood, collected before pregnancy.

The DNA for the CDR3 is TGCAGCGTTGAGGGGACATCGGAGACCCAGTACTTC. Protein sequence: CSVEGTSETQYF. J is TRBJ2-5 and V is TRBV29-1; the D gene is possibly TRBD1 (6 bases). Germline V gene lookup returns CDR1 SQVTM and CDR2 ANQGSEA. The V end lost 3 bases, the J end lost 5 bases, and 10 bases lay between the germline ends. The CDR3 spans 12 residues.